One and the same sample provided the 32 T cell receptor beta chains below, sequenced in a study of T cell responses to AZD1222 COVID-19 vaccine. Only in-frame clones appear in the TCRdb table, and some are missing; sequencing was by immunoSEQ multiplex PCR. Altogether about 130,000 clones are present, 80% to 95% being singletons, with the ten largest covering more than 0.95%. The input for sequencing was peripheral blood, taken 28 days after the second AZD1222 dose. These receptors were collected from an adult who received the AZD1222 COVID-19 vaccine.

The chain is built from TRBV5-1 and TRBJ2-7; D might be TRBD1 (6 bases). Deletions cut 3 bases from V and 6 bases from J, with 16 bases between. CDR1 and CDR2 from the germline V gene are SGHRS and YFSETQ. There are 14 residues in the CDR3. In DNA form, the CDR3 reads TGCGCCAGCAGCTATCAGGGGCCGGTGGGCGAGCAGTACTTC. Translating it yields CASSYQGPVGEQYF. Together with reference TRBV5-1 and TRBJ2-7, the CDR3 gives the full variable domain: KAGVTQTPRYLIKTRGQQVTLSCSPISGHRSVSWYQQTPGQGLQFLFEYFSETQRNKGNFPGRFSGRQFSNSRSEMNVSTLELGDSALYLCASSYQGPVGEQYFGPGTRLTVT.

This clone was seen just once. V and J are TRBV6-5 and TRBJ1-4; D not certain. Trimming pared 4 bases from V and 2 bases from J, leaving 8 bases between. Germline V gives CDR1 MNHEY, CDR2 SVGAGI. The CDR3 is 14 residues long. The CDR3 sequence: CASSSVSTNEKLFF. The CDR3, as DNA: TGTGCCAGCAGTTCGGTGAGCACTAATGAAAAACTGTTTTTT.

In its sample, this clone was seen a few times. V and J are TRBV19 and TRBJ2-2; no firm D call. Germline CDR1 reads LNHDA; CDR2 reads SQIVND (reference sequence). The CDR3 sequence is 14 residues long. Deletions cut 1 base from V and 5 bases from J, with 8 bases between. The CDR3 is CASSIAARTGELFF. Here the CDR3 DNA reads TGTGCCAGTAGTATAGCCGCACGGACCGGGGAGCTGTTTTTT.

The rearrangement uses TRBV3-1 (or the pseudogene TRBV3-2) and TRBJ1-2, with D unclear. The germline V and J ends were trimmed by 4 bases and 6 bases, with 3 bases remaining between them. This CDR3 comprises 10 residues. The germline gives CDR1 LGHDT, CDR2 YNNKEL (reference sequence). CDR3 sequence reads: CASSRNGYTF. The CDR3 DNA sequence: TGTGCCAGCAGCCGGAATGGCTACACCTTC.

The chain combines TRBV6-5 with TRBJ1-1, with a tentative D call TRBD1 (5 bases). The CDR3 has 14 residues. V dropped 6 bases and J dropped 0 bases, with 11 bases sitting between them. CDR1 is MNHEY, CDR2 SVGAGI, per germline. For the CDR3, the DNA is TGTGCCAGCAGCCCGAGGGGCTTGAACACTGAAGCTTTCTTT. This translates into CASSPRGLNTEAFF.

The rearrangement links TRBV4-3 to TRBJ1-3; maybe TRBD1 (6 bases). Per germline, CDR1 LGHNA and CDR2 YSLEER. This CDR3 region has 17 residues. V was cut by 0 bases and J by 2 bases, with 14 bases left in between. CDR3 coding DNA: TGCGCCAGCAGCCAAGATCATCGGGGGGCCGCTGGAAACACCATATATTTT. Its translation is CASSQDHRGAAGNTIYF.

This clone was observed a few times. The V gene is TRBV29-1, the J gene TRBJ2-1; D is perhaps TRBD1 or TRBD2 (5 bases each). The CDR3 length is 12 residues. Germline V gene sequence: CDR1 SQVTM, CDR2 ANQGSEA. Trimming removed 6 bases at V and 1 base at J, with 7 bases between. This CDR3 reads CSVGTSYNEQFF. The CDR3 coding sequence is TGCAGCGTCGGGACGTCCTACAATGAGCAGTTCTTC.

CDR3 residues: CASSPTEGDGYTF. CDR3 nucleotides: TGTGCCAGCAGCCCAACCGAGGGGGATGGCTACACCTTC. This chain links TRBV3-1 (or the pseudogene TRBV3-2) with TRBJ1-2; tentatively, D is TRBD1 (6 bases). This CDR3 spans 13 amino acids. Per the germline V gene, CDR1 is LGHDT and CDR2 is YNNKEL (reference sequence). Trimming stripped 4 bases from V and 6 bases from J, with 12 bases between.

J is TRBJ2-2 and V is TRBV30; D gene unclear. V lost 0 bases to trimming and J lost 2 bases, with 7 bases between them. This CDR3 is built from 14 residues. CDR1 and CDR2 (germline): GTSNPN, SVGIG (reference sequence). The CDR3: CAWSVGPNTGELFF. The CDR3 DNA follows: TGTGCCTGGAGTGTAGGACCAAACACCGGGGAGCTGTTTTTT.

V and J are TRBV3-1 (or the pseudogene TRBV3-2) and TRBJ2-1; 9 positions agree with TRBD2. CDR1 and CDR2 (germline): LGHDT, YNNKEL (reference sequence). V shed 4 bases and J 5 bases; nucleotides not matched to a gene: 6. This CDR3 has 15 residues. The CDR3 protein is CASSLRSGGNNEQFF. Written as DNA, the CDR3 is TGTGCCAGCAGCCTGAGAAGCGGGGGGAACAATGAGCAGTTCTTC.

The chain carries TRBV2 and TRBJ1-2; 8 nucleotides line up with TRBD1. Germline V lookup: CDR1 SNHLY, CDR2 FYNNEI. J was trimmed by 1 base and V by 5 bases; bases with no gene match: 3. CDR3 length: 14 amino acids. For the CDR3, the DNA is TGTGCCAGCAGTAAGGACAGGGTTAACTATGGCTACACCTTC. It specifies CASSKDRVNYGYTF.

V gene TRBV20-1 combines with J gene TRBJ2-1; no reliable D call. The CDR3 totals 12 residues. The V gene's germline CDR1 is DFQATT and CDR2 SNEGSKA (reference sequence). V was cut by 3 bases and J by 5 bases, with 8 bases left in between. CDR3: CSASLIDNEQFF. The CDR3 region has the DNA TGCAGTGCTAGTCTTATAGACAATGAGCAGTTCTTC.

V and J are TRBV30 and TRBJ2-5, with D perhaps TRBD1 (6 bases). CDR1 is GTSNPN and CDR2 is SVGIG in the germline V gene (reference sequence). The CDR3 sequence is 12 residues long. V was pared by 5 bases and J by 5 bases, with 12 bases between. CDR3 sequence reads: CAWARGLETQYF. In nucleotides, the CDR3 is TGTGCCTGGGCAAGGGGGTTGGAGACCCAGTACTTC. The full variable domain, rest sourced from reference TRBV30 and TRBJ2-5, is SQTIHQWPATLVQPVGSPLSLECTVEGTSNPNLYWYRQAAGRGLQLLFYSVGIGQISSEVPQNLSASRPQDRQFILSSKKLLLSDSGFYLCAWARGLETQYFGPGTRLLVL.

The chain joins TRBV11-3 to TRBJ2-5; the D is unclear. CDR1 is SGHNT and CDR2 is YENEEA in the germline V gene. Trimming shortened V by 1 base and J by 0 bases, and 3 bases separated the two germline ends. The CDR3 is 13 residues long. Here the CDR3 reads CASSLGHQETQYF. CDR3 sequence (DNA): TGTGCCAGCAGCTTAGGGCACCAAGAGACCCAGTACTTC.

The chain has TRBV6-1 and TRBJ2-7; TRBD1 is a possible D gene (6 bases). CDR1 is MNHNS, CDR2 SASEGT, per germline. Trimming shortened V by 5 bases and J by 4 bases, and 15 bases separated the two germline ends. This CDR3 region has 14 residues. The CDR3 nucleotides read TGTGCCAGCAGTTCCCGACAGGCGGGTTACGAGCAGTACTTC. It codes for CASSSRQAGYEQYF.

This clone has just a few counts. The genes are TRBV11-3 and TRBJ1-3; D ambiguous. Trimming stripped 5 bases from V and 4 bases from J, with 9 bases between. The CDR3 is 13 residues long. Germline assignment: CDR1 SGHNT and CDR2 YENEEA. CDR3 residues: CASSRSWGNTIYF. The CDR3 coding sequence is TGTGCCAGCAGCCGATCCTGGGGAAACACCATATATTTT.

The chain uses TRBV15 and TRBJ2-1; the match to TRBD2 covers 7 bases. Per germline, CDR1 LNHNV and CDR2 YYDKDF (reference sequence). The CDR3 contains 20 residues. V trimming: 0 bases; J trimming: 4 bases; junction bases outside the gene matches: 18. The CDR3 reads CATSRDRSDPRLAEYNEQFF. CDR3 nucleotide sequence: TGTGCCACCAGCAGAGATCGATCCGACCCGAGGCTAGCGGAATACAATGAGCAGTTCTTC.

The V call is TRBV30, the J call TRBJ2-3; D is undetermined. The CDR3 runs 12 residues. The V gene lost 0 bases and the J gene lost 5 bases, with 6 bases spanning the gap. Germline V gene data show CDR1 as GTSNPN and CDR2 as SVGIG (reference sequence). For the CDR3, the DNA is TGTGCCTGGAGTGTAACCGAAGATACGCAGTATTTT. It yields the protein CAWSVTEDTQYF.

This clone was detected once. DNA for the CDR3: TGTGCCAGTAACACACAGGGGAGTGAAAAACTGTTTTTT. As protein: CASNTQGSEKLFF. The chain employs TRBV19 and TRBJ1-4, with 7 bases that match TRBD1. V was pared by 7 bases and J by 7 bases, with 6 bases of the junction left unmatched. Looked up from germline, CDR1 is LNHDA and CDR2 is SQIVND (reference sequence). This CDR3 comprises 13 residues.

V and J are TRBV11-2 and TRBJ2-1; TRBD2 matches 8 bases. The trim removed 4 bases at V and 2 bases at J, leaving 1 base unmatched. CDR3 size: 14 residues. Germline CDR1 and CDR2: SGHAT and FQNNGV. The CDR3 is CASSSGGTYNEQFF. The CDR3 region has the DNA TGTGCCAGCAGCTCGGGAGGGACCTACAATGAGCAGTTCTTC.

J is TRBJ1-2 and V is TRBV6-2 or TRBV6-3, with 7 bases matching TRBD1. The CDR3 runs to 14 residues. After removal of 0 bases from V and 6 bases from J, the junction contained 4 bases not matched to a gene. Germline lookup yields CDR1 MNHEY and CDR2 SVGEGT. For the CDR3, the DNA is TGTGCCAGCAGTTACTCGCGGACAGGTCATGGCTACACCTTC. Its protein product is CASSYSRTGHGYTF.

V gene TRBV28 combines with J gene TRBJ1-4, with 9 nucleotides matching TRBD1. The CDR3 has 12 residues. CDR1 MDHEN and CDR2 SYDVKM come from the germline V gene. The junction had 5 bases not matched to a gene; V was cut back by 10 bases and J by 8 bases. The CDR3 here is CAIGTGREKLFF. DNA of the CDR3: TGTGCCATCGGGACAGGGCGGGAAAAACTGTTTTTT.

The V and J genes are TRBV5-8 and TRBJ2-7, with unresolved D. This CDR3 comprises 14 residues. The germline gives CDR1 SGHTS, CDR2 YDEGEE. Trimming pared 0 bases from V and 3 bases from J, leaving 10 bases between. Written as DNA, the CDR3 is TGTGCCAGCAGCTTGGAGAGCAGAAACTACGAGCAGTACTTC. Amino acid sequence: CASSLESRNYEQYF. The full variable domain, completed using reference TRBV5-8 and TRBJ2-7, is EAGVTQSPTHLIKTRGQQATLRCSPISGHTSVYWYQQALGLGLQFLLWYDEGEERNRGNFPPRFSGRQFPNYSSELNVNALELEDSALYLCASSLESRNYEQYFGPGTRLTVT.

The genes are TRBV11-2 and TRBJ2-7; 8 bases align to TRBD2. Losses at the gene ends were 1 base for V and 3 bases for J; bases not matched to a gene: 2. The CDR3 has 14 amino acids. In germline, CDR1 is SGHAT, CDR2 FQNNGV. In DNA form, the CDR3 reads TGTGCCAGCAGCTTAGGGGGACTAGTCTACGAGCAGTACTTC. Its protein product is CASSLGGLVYEQYF.

The chain recombines TRBV6-2 or TRBV6-3 with TRBJ2-7; perhaps TRBD1 as D (6 bases). The CDR3 runs 12 residues. Trimming cost V 6 bases and J 2 bases, with 8 bases left between them. CDR1 is MNHEY, CDR2 SVGEGT, per germline. CDR3 sequence reads: CASSGQTYEQYF. In DNA, the CDR3 is TGTGCCAGCAGCGGACAGACCTACGAGCAGTACTTC.

The chain joins TRBV11-2 to TRBJ1-5; D unresolved. Deletions cut 5 bases from V and 4 bases from J, with 9 bases between. Germline V gene data show CDR1 as SGHAT and CDR2 as FQNNGV. The CDR3 runs 13 residues. CDR3 coding DNA: TGTGCCAGCAGCCAAACAACAAATCAGCCCCAGCATTTT. Translation: CASSQTTNQPQHF.

As for this clone: The sample holds other DNA sequences that translate to the same CDR3. The chain has TRBV30 and TRBJ1-1, with 8 bases that match TRBD1. The J segment lost 4 bases and the V segment lost 3 bases, leaving 4 bases of the junction unmatched. Germline assignment: CDR1 GTSNPN and CDR2 SVGIG (reference sequence). The CDR3 contains 13 residues. CDR3 sequence reads: CAWSATGGTEAFF. Written as DNA, the CDR3 is TGTGCCTGGAGCGCTACAGGGGGCACTGAAGCTTTCTTT.

The rearrangement joins TRBV21-1 to TRBJ2-2; the table's D call TRBD2 went unverified against the DNA. TRBV21-1 is classified as a pseudogene. CDR3 length equals 13 residues. The CDR3 coding sequence is TGTGCCAGCAGCAAAGGACTTCTCGGGGAGCTGTTTTTT. This codes for CASSKGLLGELFF.

The chain employs TRBV10-3 and TRBJ1-2; 10 bases fit TRBD1. Germline V gene lookup returns CDR1 ENHRY and CDR2 SYGVKD. Losses at the gene ends were 5 bases for V and 4 bases for J; bases not matched to a gene: 7. The length of the CDR3 is 15 residues. The CDR3 protein is CAISPGGTGAYGYTF. The CDR3 nucleotides are TGTGCCATCAGTCCAGGCGGGACAGGGGCCTATGGCTACACCTTC.

Regarding this clone: Other nucleotide sequences in the sample specify the same CDR3. The genes are TRBV6-5 and TRBJ1-1; a weak D match, TRBD1 (5 bases). This CDR3 comprises 14 residues. The germline V gene encodes CDR1 MNHEY and CDR2 SVGAGI. Trimming took off 0 bases at V and 3 bases at J, with 8 bases between the two ends. In DNA, the CDR3 is TGTGCCAGCAGTTACTCCCGGGGGGACACTGAAGCTTTCTTT. As protein: CASSYSRGDTEAFF.

The V gene is TRBV11-2, the J gene TRBJ1-6; D not certain. There are 16 residues in the CDR3. Germline values: CDR1 SGHAT, CDR2 FQNNGV. Trimming cost V 5 bases and J 4 bases, with 15 bases left between them. The CDR3 DNA is TGTGCCAGCAGCGCCGCCTTGGGAGTTTATAATTCACCCCTCCACTTT. Its translation is CASSAALGVYNSPLHF.

The chain combines TRBV7-2 with TRBJ1-3; possible D gene TRBD1, 5 bases. Per the germline V gene, CDR1 is SGHTA and CDR2 is FQGNSA. The V and J ends lost 0 bases and 4 bases respectively, with 10 bases between them. The CDR3 spans 15 residues. The CDR3 reads CASSLAGTAGNTIYF. CDR3 DNA sequence: TGTGCCAGCAGCTTAGCGGGGACGGCCGGAAACACCATATATTTT.